The entry below describes one TCR beta chain. Its cognate antigen is unknown. A read error is likely, as this CDR3 ends without the conserved phenylalanine or tryptophan. From approximately 0.5 ug of total RNA, TCR beta-specific cDNA was reverse-transcribed using a constant-region primer. Construction of TCR beta libraries relied on three successive nested multiplex PCR rounds employing slightly modified ARM-PCR. PCR rounds one and two used TRBV1-TRBV30 forward primers with a C-beta reverse primer for 10 cycles each. MiXCR was run by TCRdb on the multiplex PCR reads, yielding one entry per CDR3 protein. This sample carries about 310,000 distinct CDR3 sequences, approximately 58% of them seen once, and the ten largest clones take about a sixth. Germline DNA was also extracted, and blood RNA was taken from unsorted whole blood. The record originates from a study of tumor-infiltrating lymphocytes in primary liver carcinoma. Study-level information: Patients diagnosed with primary liver carcinoma received treatment through surgical resection. Staging of the tumors gave T1-T3 N0M0, with widths of roughly 4.2 to 11 cm. Overall study findings and caveats: A significantly higher top-250-clone fraction was recorded for tumors than for blood (p = 0.039). Tumor region pairs outstripped tumor-adjacent and tumor-blood pairs in overlap.

After removal of 6 bases from V and 0 bases from J, the junction contained 2 bases not matched to a gene. Germline V gene lookup returns CDR1 MNHEY and CDR2 SVGEGT. The CDR3 has 15 amino acids. The genes are TRBV6-2 or TRBV6-3 and TRBJ2-6; 7 bases agree with TRBD1. Material for sequencing was peripheral blood. The receptor's source is a woman in her 30s with primary liver carcinoma and hepatitis B virus infection. CDR3 coding DNA: TGTGCCAGCAGGGGACAGAGCTCTGGGGCCAACGTCCTGACTTTA. Amino acid sequence: CASRGQSSGANVLTL.